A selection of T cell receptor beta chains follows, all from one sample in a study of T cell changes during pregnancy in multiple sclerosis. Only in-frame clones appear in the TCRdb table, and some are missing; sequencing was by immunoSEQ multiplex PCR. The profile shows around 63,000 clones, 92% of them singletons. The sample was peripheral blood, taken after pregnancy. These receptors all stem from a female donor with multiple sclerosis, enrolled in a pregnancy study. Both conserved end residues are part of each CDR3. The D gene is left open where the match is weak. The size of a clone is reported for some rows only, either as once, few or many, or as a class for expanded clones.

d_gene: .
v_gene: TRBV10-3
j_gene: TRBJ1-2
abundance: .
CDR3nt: TGTGCCATCAGCGCCCTGGGGGCGCTTAACTATGGCTACACCTTC
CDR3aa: CAISALGALNYGYTF

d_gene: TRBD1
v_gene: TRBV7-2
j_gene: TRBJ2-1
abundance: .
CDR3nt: TGTGCCAGCAGCTCATCAGGGGGCTATGAGCAGTTCTTC
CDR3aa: CASSSSGGYEQFF

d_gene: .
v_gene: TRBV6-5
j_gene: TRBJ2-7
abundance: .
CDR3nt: TGTGCCAGCAGTAGGGGGGGTGACGAGCAGTACTTC
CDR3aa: CASSRGGDEQYF

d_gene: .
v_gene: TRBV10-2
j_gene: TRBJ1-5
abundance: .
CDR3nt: TGCGCCAGCAGGGACTATCAGAAAGAGGATCAGCCCCAGCATTTT
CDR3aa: CASRDYQKEDQPQHF

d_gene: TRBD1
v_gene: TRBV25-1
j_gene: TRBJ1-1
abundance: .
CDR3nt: TGTGCCAGCAGTCGTGACAGGGCCATGAACACTGAAGCTTTCTTT
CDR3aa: CASSRDRAMNTEAFF

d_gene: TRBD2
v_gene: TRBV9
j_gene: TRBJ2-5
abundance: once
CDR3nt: TGTGCCAGCAGCCCGGGGACTAGCGGGGAAGAGACCCAGTACTTC
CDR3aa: CASSPGTSGEETQYF

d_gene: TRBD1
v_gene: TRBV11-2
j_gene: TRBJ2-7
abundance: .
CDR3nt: TGTGCCAGCAGCCCGAGTCCGGGACAGGGCTTGCTTGAGCAGTACTTC
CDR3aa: CASSPSPGQGLLEQYF

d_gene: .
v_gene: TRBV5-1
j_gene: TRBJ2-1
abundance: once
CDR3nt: TGCGCCAGCAGCTTGGAACTAACGGCAGATGAGCAGTTCTTC
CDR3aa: CASSLELTADEQFF

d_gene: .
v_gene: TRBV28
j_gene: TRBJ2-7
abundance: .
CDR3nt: TGTGCCAGCAGTTCACCCGGGAGCTCCTACGAGCAGTACTTC
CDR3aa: CASSSPGSSYEQYF

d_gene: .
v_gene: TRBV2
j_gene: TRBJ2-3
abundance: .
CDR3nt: TGTGCCAGCACCCCCGTGGAGACCACAGATACGCAGTATTTT
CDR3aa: CASTPVETTDTQYF

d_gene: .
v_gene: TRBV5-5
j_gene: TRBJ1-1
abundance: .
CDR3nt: TGTGCCAGCAGCTTGGGAGGGTTGGGTGGCACTGAAGCTTTCTTT
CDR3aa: CASSLGGLGGTEAFF

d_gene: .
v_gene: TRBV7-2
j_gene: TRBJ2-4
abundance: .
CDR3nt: TGTGCCAGCAGCCACAGTAACATTCAGTACTTC
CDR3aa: CASSHSNIQYF

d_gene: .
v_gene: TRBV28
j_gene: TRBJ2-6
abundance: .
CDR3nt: TGTGCCAGCAGCTCAACAGGGATCAACGTCCTGACTTTC
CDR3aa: CASSSTGINVLTF

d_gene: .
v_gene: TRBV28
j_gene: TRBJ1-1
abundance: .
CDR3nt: TGTGCCAGCAGTTCCGCGGGCCGGGGAAACACTGAAGCTTTCTTT
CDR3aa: CASSSAGRGNTEAFF

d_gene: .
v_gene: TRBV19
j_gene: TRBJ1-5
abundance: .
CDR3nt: TGTGCCAGTAGTATGCGGGGCAACTATAGCAATCAGCCCCAGCATTTT
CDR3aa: CASSMRGNYSNQPQHF

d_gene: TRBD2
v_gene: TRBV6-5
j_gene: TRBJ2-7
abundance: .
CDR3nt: TGTGCCAGCAGTTCCGGTAGCGGGAGCTCCTACGAGCAGTACTTC
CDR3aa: CASSSGSGSSYEQYF

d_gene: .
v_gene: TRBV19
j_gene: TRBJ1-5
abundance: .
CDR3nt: TGTGCCAGTTGGCAGTGGGAGAGCAATCAGCCCCAGCATTTT
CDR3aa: CASWQWESNQPQHF

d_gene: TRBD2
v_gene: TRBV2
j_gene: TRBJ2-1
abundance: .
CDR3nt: TGTGCCAGCAGTGAAAGTCGCGGGGGTGAGCAGTTCTTC
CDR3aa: CASSESRGGEQFF

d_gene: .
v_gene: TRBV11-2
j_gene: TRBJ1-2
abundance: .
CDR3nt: TGTGCCAGCAGCTTGGAGGACCGATCGCATGGCTACACCTTC
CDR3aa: CASSLEDRSHGYTF

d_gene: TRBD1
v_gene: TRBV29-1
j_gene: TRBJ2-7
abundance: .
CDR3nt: TGCAGCGTTCAACCGGGACAGGGGACCTACGAGCAGTACTTC
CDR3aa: CSVQPGQGTYEQYF

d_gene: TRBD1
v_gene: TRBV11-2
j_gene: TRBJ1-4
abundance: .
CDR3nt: TGTGCCAGCAGCTTTAACAGGGGGTTGGAAAAACTGTTTTTT
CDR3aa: CASSFNRGLEKLFF

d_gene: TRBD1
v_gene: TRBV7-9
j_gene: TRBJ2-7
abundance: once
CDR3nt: TGTGCCAGCAGCTTAGGGTCCGGGACAGGGGGCTACGAGCAGTACTTC
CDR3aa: CASSLGSGTGGYEQYF

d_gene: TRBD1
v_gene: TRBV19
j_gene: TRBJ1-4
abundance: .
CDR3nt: TGTGCCAGTAGTAATGACAGGGAAGGGGTAACTAATGAAAAACTGTTTTTT
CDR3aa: CASSNDREGVTNEKLFF

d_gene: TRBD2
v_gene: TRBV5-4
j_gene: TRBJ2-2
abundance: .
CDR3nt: TGTGCCAGCAGCCCTGAGGGACTAGCGGGAGGAAAGGTCGGGGAGCTGTTTTTT
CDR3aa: CASSPEGLAGGKVGELFF

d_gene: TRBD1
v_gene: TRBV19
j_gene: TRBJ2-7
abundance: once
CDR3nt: TGTGCCAGTAGTATGTTTTGGGACAGCGAGTACGAGCAGTACTTC
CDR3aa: CASSMFWDSEYEQYF

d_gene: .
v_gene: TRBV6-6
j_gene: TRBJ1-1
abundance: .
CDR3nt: TGTGCCACCCGGGGGGGCAGCTTTTTACCGAACACTGAAGCTTTCTTT
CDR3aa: CATRGGSFLPNTEAFF

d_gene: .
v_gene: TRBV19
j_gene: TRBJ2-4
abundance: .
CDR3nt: TGTGCCAGTAGTATCTCCACGACTAACATTCAGTACTTC
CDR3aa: CASSISTTNIQYF

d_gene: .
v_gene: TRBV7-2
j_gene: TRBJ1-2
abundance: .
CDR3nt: TGTGCCAGCAGTTTGCCAGGGGCCGGTCCCTATGGCTACACCTTC
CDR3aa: CASSLPGAGPYGYTF

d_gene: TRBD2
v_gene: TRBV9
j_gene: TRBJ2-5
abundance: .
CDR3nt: TGTGCCAGCAGCGTAGAAACTAGCGGGAGCTGGCAAGAGACCCAGTACTTC
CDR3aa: CASSVETSGSWQETQYF

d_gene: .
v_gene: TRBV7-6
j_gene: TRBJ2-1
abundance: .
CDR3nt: TGTGCCAGCAGCTTATTCTTGAGCTCCTACAATGAGCAGTTCTTC
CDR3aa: CASSLFLSSYNEQFF

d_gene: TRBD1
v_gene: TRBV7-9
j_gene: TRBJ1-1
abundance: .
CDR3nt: TGTGCCAGCACCCTCTCTAGGGGGACAGGGTTGAACACTGAAGCTTTCTTT
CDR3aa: CASTLSRGTGLNTEAFF

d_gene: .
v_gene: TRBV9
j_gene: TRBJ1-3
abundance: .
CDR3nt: TGTGCCAGCAGCGTAGATGGGGGGGCCTTCTCTGGAAACACCATATATTTT
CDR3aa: CASSVDGGAFSGNTIYF

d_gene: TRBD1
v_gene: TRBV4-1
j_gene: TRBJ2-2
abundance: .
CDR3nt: TGCGCCAGCAGCCAACGGGACAGTTACACCGGGGAGCTGTTTTTT
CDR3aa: CASSQRDSYTGELFF

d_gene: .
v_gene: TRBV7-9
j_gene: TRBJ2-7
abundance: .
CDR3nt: TGTGCCAGCAGCTTACTTTTCATCAGCGAGCAGTACTTC
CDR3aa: CASSLLFISEQYF

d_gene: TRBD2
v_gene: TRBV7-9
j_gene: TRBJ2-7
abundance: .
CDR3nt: TGTGCCAGCAGCCGCGGGACTAGCGCCTACGAGCAGTACTTC
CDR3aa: CASSRGTSAYEQYF

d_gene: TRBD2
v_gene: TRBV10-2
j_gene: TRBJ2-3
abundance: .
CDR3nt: TGCGCCAGCAGAGGACCATTTGGCGGGGGAAGTTCAGATACGCAGTATTTT
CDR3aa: CASRGPFGGGSSDTQYF

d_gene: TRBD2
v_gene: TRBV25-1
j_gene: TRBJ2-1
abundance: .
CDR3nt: TGTGCCAGCAGTGGGGGACTAGCGGGAGGGAAGCGCAATGAGCAGTTCTTC
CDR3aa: CASSGGLAGGKRNEQFF

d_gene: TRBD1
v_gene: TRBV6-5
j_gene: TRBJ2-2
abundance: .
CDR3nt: TGTGCCAGCAGTGACAGGGGGGGCACCGGGGAGCTGTTTTTT
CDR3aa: CASSDRGGTGELFF

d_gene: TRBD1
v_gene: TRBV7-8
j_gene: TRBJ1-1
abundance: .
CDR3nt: TGTGCCAGCAGCTTAACCCTAGGGACAGCTACGAACACTGAAGCTTTCTTT
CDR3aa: CASSLTLGTATNTEAFF

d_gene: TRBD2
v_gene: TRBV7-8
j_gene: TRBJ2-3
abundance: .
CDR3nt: TGTGCCAGCAGCCCGAACCGAGCGGGAGAATATGATACGCAGTATTTT
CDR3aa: CASSPNRAGEYDTQYF

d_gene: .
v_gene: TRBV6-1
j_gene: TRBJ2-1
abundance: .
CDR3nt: TGTGCCAGCAGACGCGCGGGATCCTCCTACAATGAGCAGTTCTTC
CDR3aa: CASRRAGSSYNEQFF

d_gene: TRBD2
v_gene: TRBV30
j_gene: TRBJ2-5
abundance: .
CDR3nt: TGTGCCTGGAGTGTACCGGGACTAGGAGAGACCCAGTACTTC
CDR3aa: CAWSVPGLGETQYF

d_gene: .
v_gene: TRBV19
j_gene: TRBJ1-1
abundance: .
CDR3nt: TGTGCCAGTAGTGTCCTACAGGACACTGAAGCTTTCTTT
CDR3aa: CASSVLQDTEAFF

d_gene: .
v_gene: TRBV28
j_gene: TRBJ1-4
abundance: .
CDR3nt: TGTGCCAGCAGTCCGCGGGGAGGGGTAGATGAAAAACTGTTTTTT
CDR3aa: CASSPRGGVDEKLFF

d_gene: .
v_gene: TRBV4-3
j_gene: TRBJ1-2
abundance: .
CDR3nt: TGCGCCAGCAGCCAAGCCCAAATTTCCGGGAACTATGGCTACACCTTC
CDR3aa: CASSQAQISGNYGYTF

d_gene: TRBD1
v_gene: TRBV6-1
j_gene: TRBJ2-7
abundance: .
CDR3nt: TGTGCCAGCAAATCAGGGGGCATAAGGTTCTACGAGCAGTACTTC
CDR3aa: CASKSGGIRFYEQYF

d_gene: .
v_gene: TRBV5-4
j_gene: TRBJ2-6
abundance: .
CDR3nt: TGTGCCAGCAGCTTGCAGGATCTGGCCAACGTCCTGACTTTC
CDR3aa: CASSLQDLANVLTF

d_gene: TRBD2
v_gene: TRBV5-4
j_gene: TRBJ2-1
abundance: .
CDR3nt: TGTGCCAGCAGCTTCGCGGGAGGGAGTTACAATGAGCAGTTCTTC
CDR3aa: CASSFAGGSYNEQFF

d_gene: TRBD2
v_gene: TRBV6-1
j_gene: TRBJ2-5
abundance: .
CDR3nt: TGTGCCAGCACTCGGCTAGCGGGAGGACTAGAGACCCAGTACTTC
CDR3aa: CASTRLAGGLETQYF

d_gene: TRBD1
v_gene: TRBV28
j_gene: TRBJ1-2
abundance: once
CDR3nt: TGTGCCAGCAGCTCTACAGGGGGCGCTTCCCCGGGCTACACCTTC
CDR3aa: CASSSTGGASPGYTF

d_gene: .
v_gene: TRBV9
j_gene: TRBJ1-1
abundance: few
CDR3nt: TGTGCCAGCAGCCCCGGTTCGAACACTGAAGCTTTCTTT
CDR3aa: CASSPGSNTEAFF

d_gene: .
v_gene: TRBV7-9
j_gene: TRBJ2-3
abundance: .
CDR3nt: TGTGCCAGCAGACCTCAGGGGAGCACAGATACGCAGTATTTT
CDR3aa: CASRPQGSTDTQYF

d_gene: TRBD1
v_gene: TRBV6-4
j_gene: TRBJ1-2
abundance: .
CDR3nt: TGTGCCAGCAGGACCCGGGCAGGGGGTAACTATGGCTACACCTTC
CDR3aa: CASRTRAGGNYGYTF

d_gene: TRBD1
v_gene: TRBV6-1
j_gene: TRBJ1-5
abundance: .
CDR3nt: TGTGCCAGTGAAACAGGGGTGATACAGCAGCCCCAGCATTTT
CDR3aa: CASETGVIQQPQHF

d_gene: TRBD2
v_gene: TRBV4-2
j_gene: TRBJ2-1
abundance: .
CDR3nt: TGTGCCAGCAGCCCTAGCGGGAGCTACAATGAGCAGTTCTTC
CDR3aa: CASSPSGSYNEQFF

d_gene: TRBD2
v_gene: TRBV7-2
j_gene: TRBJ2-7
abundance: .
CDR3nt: TGTGCCAGCAGCTGGCAGGCTAGCGGGAGTGTCTCCTACGAGCAGTACTTC
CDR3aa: CASSWQASGSVSYEQYF